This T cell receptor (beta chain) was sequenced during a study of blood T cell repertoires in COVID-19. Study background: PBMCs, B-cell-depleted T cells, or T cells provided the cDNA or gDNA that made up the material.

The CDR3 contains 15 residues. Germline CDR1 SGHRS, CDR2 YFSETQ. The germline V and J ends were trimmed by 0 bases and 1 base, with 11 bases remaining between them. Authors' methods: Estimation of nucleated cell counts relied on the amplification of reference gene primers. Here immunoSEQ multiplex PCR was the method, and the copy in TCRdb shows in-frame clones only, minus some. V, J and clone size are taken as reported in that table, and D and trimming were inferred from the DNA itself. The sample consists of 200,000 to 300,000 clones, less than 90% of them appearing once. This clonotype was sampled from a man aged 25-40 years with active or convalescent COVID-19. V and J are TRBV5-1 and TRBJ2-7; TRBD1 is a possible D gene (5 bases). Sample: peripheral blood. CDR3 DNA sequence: TGCGCCAGCAGCTTGGTGGTTCCAGGGTCCTACGAGCAGTACTTC. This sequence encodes CASSLVVPGSYEQYF.